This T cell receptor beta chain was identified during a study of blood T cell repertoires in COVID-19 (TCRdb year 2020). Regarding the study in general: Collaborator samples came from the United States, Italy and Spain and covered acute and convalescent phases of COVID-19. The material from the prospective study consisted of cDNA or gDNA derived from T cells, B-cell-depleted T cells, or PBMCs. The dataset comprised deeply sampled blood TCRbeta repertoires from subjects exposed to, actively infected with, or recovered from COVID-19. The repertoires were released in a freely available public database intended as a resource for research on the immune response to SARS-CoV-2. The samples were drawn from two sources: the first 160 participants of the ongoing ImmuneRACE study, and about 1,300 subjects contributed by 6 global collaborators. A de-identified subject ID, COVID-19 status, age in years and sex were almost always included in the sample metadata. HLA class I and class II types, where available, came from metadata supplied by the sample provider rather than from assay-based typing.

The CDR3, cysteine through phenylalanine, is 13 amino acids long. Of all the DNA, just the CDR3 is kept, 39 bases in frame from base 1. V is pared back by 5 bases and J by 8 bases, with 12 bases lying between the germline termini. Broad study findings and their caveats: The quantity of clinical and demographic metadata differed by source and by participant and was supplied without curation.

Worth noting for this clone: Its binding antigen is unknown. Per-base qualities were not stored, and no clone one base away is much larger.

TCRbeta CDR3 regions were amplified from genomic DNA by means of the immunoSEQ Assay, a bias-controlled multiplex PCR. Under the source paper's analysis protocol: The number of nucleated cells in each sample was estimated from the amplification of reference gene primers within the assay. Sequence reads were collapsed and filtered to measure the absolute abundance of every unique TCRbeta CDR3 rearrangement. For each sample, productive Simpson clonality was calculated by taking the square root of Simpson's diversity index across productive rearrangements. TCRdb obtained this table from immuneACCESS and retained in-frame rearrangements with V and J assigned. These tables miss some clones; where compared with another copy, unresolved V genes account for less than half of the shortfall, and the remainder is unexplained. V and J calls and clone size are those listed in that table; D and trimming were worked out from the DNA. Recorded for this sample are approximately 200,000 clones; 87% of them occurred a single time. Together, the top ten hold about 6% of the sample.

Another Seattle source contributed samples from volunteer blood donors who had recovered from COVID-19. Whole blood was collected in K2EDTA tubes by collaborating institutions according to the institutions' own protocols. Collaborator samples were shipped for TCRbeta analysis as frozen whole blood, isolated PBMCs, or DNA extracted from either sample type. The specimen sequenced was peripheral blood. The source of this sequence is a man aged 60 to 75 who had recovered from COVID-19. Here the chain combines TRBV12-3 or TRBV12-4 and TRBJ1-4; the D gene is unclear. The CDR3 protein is CASSRLEGEKLFF. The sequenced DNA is TGTGCCAGCAGTAGGTTAGAGGGAGAAAAACTGTTTTTT.